In this sample, the clone carrying this TCR beta chain turned up a few times. The sample is drawn from a study of OX40 agonist ivuxolimab in advanced cancers. Study-wide context: Allowance was made for prior anti-PD-1, anti-PD-L1 or anti-CTLA-4 therapy, and 40% had some.

This CDR3 contains 14 residues. Trimming cost V 5 bases and J 0 bases, with 8 bases left between them. Looked up from germline, CDR1 is LNHDA and CDR2 is SQIVND (reference sequence). TCRdb keeps only in-frame clones here, not all; method: immunoSEQ multiplex PCR. The sample contains about 58,000 clones, about 86% of which appear only once. The source was CD4+ or CD8+ T cells sorted from blood, collected in a trial of the OX40 agonist ivuxolimab. V usage is TRBV19 and J usage is TRBJ1-5; D is unresolved. The receptor comes from an adult with an advanced solid tumor such as melanoma, head and neck, liver or kidney cancer. CDR3 region: CASSSLYSNQPQHF. The CDR3 bases are TGTGCCAGTAGTTCCCTCTATAGCAATCAGCCCCAGCATTTT.